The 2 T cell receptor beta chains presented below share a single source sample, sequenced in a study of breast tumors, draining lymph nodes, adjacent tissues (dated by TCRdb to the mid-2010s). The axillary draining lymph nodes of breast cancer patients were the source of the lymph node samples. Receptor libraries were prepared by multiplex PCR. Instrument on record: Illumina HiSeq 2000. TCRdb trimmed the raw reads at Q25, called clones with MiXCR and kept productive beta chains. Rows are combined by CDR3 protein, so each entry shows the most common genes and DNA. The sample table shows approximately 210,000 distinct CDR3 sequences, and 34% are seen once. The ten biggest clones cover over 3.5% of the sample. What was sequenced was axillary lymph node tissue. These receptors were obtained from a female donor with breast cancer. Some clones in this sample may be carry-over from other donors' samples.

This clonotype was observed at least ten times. The CDR3 DNA is TGTGCCAGCAGCTTCAACTGGACACCAGACTACGAGCAGTACTTC. This sequence encodes CASSFNWTPDYEQYF. V gene TRBV7-9 combines with J gene TRBJ2-7, with D perhaps matching TRBD1 (5 bases). V gave up 3 bases and J gave up 3 bases, with 15 bases separating them. CDR1 is SEHNR and CDR2 is FQNEAQ in the germline V gene (reference sequence). This CDR3 is 15 amino acids long.

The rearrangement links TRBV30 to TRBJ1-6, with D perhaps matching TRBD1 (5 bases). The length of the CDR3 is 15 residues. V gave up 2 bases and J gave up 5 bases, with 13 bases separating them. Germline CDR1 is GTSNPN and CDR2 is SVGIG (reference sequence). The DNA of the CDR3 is TGTGCCTGGAGTAACTGGGACGGGCATAATTCACCCCTCCACTTT. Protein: CAWSNWDGHNSPLHF.